This TCR beta chain originates from a study of neurological immune-mediated disorders. General study points: None of the CDR3 amino acid sequences in expanded clones turned up in more than one subject, which points to private repertoires in all groups. Multiple sclerosis patients had less TCR clonal expansion than even healthy controls, unlike HTLV-1-associated myelopathy.

The cDNA was synthesized by means of template-switch 5'RACE, which was carried out with 10-nucleotide random UMIs. TCRdb processed the 5' RACE reads anew with MiXCR; each CDR3 protein has one entry. The table shows under 60,000 distinct CDR3 sequences, with about 15% occurring only once. On this clonotype: What it binds is not known. One junction end does not reproduce the germline sequence, and a read error may be involved.

The CDR3 extends over 16 amino acids. CDR1 is SGHRS and CDR2 is YFSETQ in the germline V gene. 2 million unsorted PBMCs were stored in RNAlater at -80 °C before RNA extraction. V and J are TRBV5-1 and TRBJ2-3; D tentatively reads TRBD1 or TRBD2 (5 bases each). The receptor was isolated from a man in his 60s in good health. The sequencing sample was made of PBMCs. CDR3 region: CANSLGVGADTDTQYF. The CDR3 nucleotides read TGCGCCAACAGCTTGGGTGTCGGGGCGGACACAGATACGCAGTATTTT.